This TCR beta chain was sequenced during a study of regulatory T cells in long-lasting Graves disease. Overall study: Newly diagnosed Graves' patients had taken antithyroid drugs under 3 months.

The CDR3 length is 15 residues. Per germline, CDR1 LGHNT and CDR2 FRNRAP. V lost 3 bases and J lost 0, with 11 bases in between. Construction of the TCR beta libraries employed iRepertoire HTBI primers in conjunction with Arm-PCR of CDR3 regions. The authors' processing: Spanning all samples, the identified segments comprised around 64 TRBV and approximately 15 TRBJ. TCRdb re-called the multiplex PCR reads through MiXCR, storing one row per CDR3 protein. In this record, the V and J calls reflect TCRdb's handling and not the investigators' own analysis. The sample lists a few hundred thousand distinct CDR3 sequences; over 12% were seen once. The sample's time point: newly diagnosed GD, antithyroid drugs for less than 3 months. PBMC RNA served as the TCR library source. A volume of 7 to 9 milliliters of peripheral blood was collected in EDTA tubes. In its sample, this clonotype was seen many times. The data were also submitted as part of a second study, on T cells in Graves' hyperthyroidism and ophthalmopathy.

The origin of this receptor is a woman aged 40 to 50 with Graves disease. This sample comprised peripheral blood mononuclear cells (PBMCs), obtained at new diagnosis, from a patient treated with antithyroid drugs. This rearrangement joins TRBV12-5 to TRBJ2-5, with D perhaps matching TRBD2 (5 bases). As DNA, the CDR3 is TGTGCTAGTGGTTTTTACGGGAAGTACCAAGAGACCCAGTACTTC. Protein product: CASGFYGKYQETQYF. The full variable domain, in which reference TRBV12-5 and TRBJ2-5 provide the parts outside the CDR3, is DARVTQTPRHKVTEMGQEVTMRCQPILGHNTVFWYRQTMMQGLELLAYFRNRAPLDDSGMPKDRFSAEMPDATLATLKIQPSEPRDSAVYFCASGFYGKYQETQYFGPGTRLLVL.